This TCR beta chain stems from a study of early T cells in non-severe SARS-CoV-2 infection. This clonotype has ten or more counts. The junction departs from germline at one end; a sequencing error may be responsible. Attachment of unique molecular identifiers to individual cDNA molecules was performed. TCRdb re-analysed the 5' RACE reads in MiXCR, keeping a single row per CDR3 protein. The table has 85,000 to 90,000 distinct CDR3 sequences, about 15% seen once. Germline CDR1 reads SGHTA; CDR2 reads FQGNSA. This CDR3 comprises 15 residues. The chain combines TRBV7-2 with TRBJ1-4; 8 bases agree with TRBD1. The sequence was obtained from an adult who was a healthcare worker with PCR-confirmed SARS-CoV-2 infection or an uninfected control (not recorded which). Material: whole blood. CDR3 protein: CASSWRQGSNGKLFF. The CDR3 coding sequence is TGTGCCAGCAGCTGGAGACAGGGGAGTAATGGAAAACTGTTTTTT. The variable domain in full, with the rest retrieved from reference TRBV7-2 and TRBJ1-4, is GAGVSQSPSNKVTEKGKDVELRCDPISGHTALYWYRQSLGQGLEFLIYFQGNSAPDKSGLPSDRFSAERTGGSVSTLTIQRTQQEDSAVYLCASSWRQGSNGKLFFGSGTQLSVL.